A selection of T cell receptor beta chains follows, all from one sample in a study of regulatory T cells in long-lasting Graves disease. MiXCR was run by TCRdb on the multiplex PCR reads, yielding one entry per CDR3 protein. The sample carries roughly 360,000 distinct CDR3 sequences, 20% to 25% recorded once. Specimen: peripheral blood mononuclear cells (PBMCs), collected when the disease was refractory, from a patient treated with antithyroid drugs. The receptor source for this set is a woman aged 40-49 years with Graves disease. CDR3s include the opening cysteine and the closing phenylalanine or tryptophan. The D gene is left open where the match is weak. Some rows mark clone size as missing; the rest say once, few, many or name a class of expanded clone.

d_call j_call clone_size v_call cdr3_aa cdr3_nt
. TRBJ1-5 few TRBV6-1 CASSDVPQPQHF TGTGCCAGCAGTGACGTCCCCCAGCCCCAGCATTTT
. TRBJ1-1 many TRBV11-2 CASSLAGQIEAFF TGTGCCAGCAGCTTAGCCGGACAGATTGAAGCTTTCTTT
. TRBJ2-5 many TRBV29-1 CSVDRGRETQYF TGCAGCGTTGACAGGGGCAGGGAGACCCAGTACTTC
. TRBJ2-7 many TRBV28 CASSPRSLADSYEQYF TGTGCCAGCAGTCCCCGGTCACTAGCCGACTCCTACGAGCAGTACTTC
TRBD2 TRBJ2-3 . TRBV5-4 CASSPTRSGSGTDTQYF TGTGCCAGCAGCCCCACTCGGAGCGGGAGTGGGACAGATACGCAGTATTTT
. TRBJ1-2 many TRBV20-1 CSAWGRAPGGYTF TGCAGTGCGTGGGGCCGGGCCCCCGGTGGCTACACCTTC
. TRBJ1-1 . TRBV6-1 CASSPLVGMDTEAFF TGTGCCAGCAGTCCTCTTGTAGGGATGGACACTGAAGCTTTCTTT
. TRBJ1-5 many TRBV25-1 CASSGPYSNQPQHF TGTGCCAGCAGTGGCCCTTATAGCAATCAGCCCCAGCATTTT
. TRBJ2-7 . TRBV20-1 CSARELRYEQYF TGCAGTGCTAGAGAGCTCCGCTACGAGCAGTACTTC
. TRBJ1-4 few TRBV14 CASSQVARSGSQKLFF TGTGCCAGCAGCCAGGTGGCGAGGAGCGGGAGTCAAAAACTGTTTTTT
. TRBJ1-1 many TRBV28 CASSTGTSSFF TGTGCCAGCAGCACCGGGACCTCGTCTTTCTTT
. TRBJ1-2 few TRBV19 CASSTQLPTNYGYTF TGTGCCAGTAGTACCCAGTTACCCACTAACTATGGCTACACCTTC
. TRBJ2-7 many TRBV20-1 CSASDRSSYEQYF TGCAGTGCTAGCGACAGGAGCTCCTACGAGCAGTACTTC
. TRBJ1-5 few TRBV27 CASSWYSNQPQHF TGTGCCAGCAGCTGGTATAGCAATCAGCCCCAGCATTTT
. TRBJ1-5 . TRBV27 CASSLFRGSNQPQHF TGTGCCAGCAGTTTATTTAGGGGTAGCAATCAGCCCCAGCATTTT
TRBD2 TRBJ2-2 . TRBV10-2 CASSEPGRGGELFF TGCGCCAGCAGTGAGCCGGGGAGGGGCGGGGAGCTGTTTTTT
. TRBJ2-2 . TRBV7-2 CASSLGGTQLSGELFF TGTGCCAGCAGCTTAGGGGGGACTCAGCTATCCGGGGAGCTGTTTTTT
. TRBJ2-2 . TRBV30 CAWSFGGNPGELFF TGTGCCTGGAGCTTTGGGGGCAACCCCGGGGAGCTGTTTTTT
. TRBJ2-7 . TRBV7-9 CASSLAGTSLHYEQYF TGTGCCAGCAGCTTGGCAGGGACTTCCCTCCACTACGAGCAGTACTTC
. TRBJ2-7 few TRBV11-2 CASSYRGGGFRAYEQYF TGTGCCAGCAGCTATAGGGGGGGGGGATTTAGAGCCTACGAGCAGTACTTC
. TRBJ2-7 . TRBV11-2 CASSLGWGAKRIDEQYF TGTGCCAGCAGCTTAGGTTGGGGGGCGAAAAGAATAGACGAGCAGTACTTC
TRBD2 TRBJ2-7 . TRBV4-1 CASSQDLAASGRLGEQYF TGCGCCAGCAGCCAAGATTTGGCGGCTAGCGGGCGGTTGGGCGAGCAGTACTTC
TRBD2 TRBJ2-2 . TRBV7-9 CASPVLAGTNTGELFF TGTGCCAGCCCAGTGCTAGCGGGAACGAACACCGGGGAGCTGTTTTTT
. TRBJ2-2 many TRBV28 CASSQADKGGELFF TGTGCCAGCAGTCAGGCAGACAAGGGCGGGGAGCTGTTTTTT
. TRBJ2-2 few TRBV20-1 CSARGTDTGELFF TGCAGTGCTAGAGGGACGGACACCGGGGAGCTGTTTTTT